One sample yielded the 15 T cell receptor beta chains listed below, sequenced in a study of blood T cell repertoires in COVID-19. Assay used: immunoSEQ multiplex PCR; TCRdb lists only in-frame clones, some missing. The table records almost 500,000 clones, 75% to 90% of them present only once. Material for sequencing was PBMCs or T cells enriched from blood (not recorded which). These receptors all stem from a woman aged 55-70 years who had recovered from COVID-19.

The V gene is TRBV5-1, the J gene TRBJ2-1; 11 nucleotides agree with TRBD2. Germline V CDR1 and CDR2: SGHRS, YFSETQ. The CDR3 consists of 16 residues. After removal of 4 bases from V and 4 bases from J, the junction contained 7 bases not matched to a gene. The CDR3 here is CASSGSSGGLYNEQFF. DNA of the CDR3: TGCGCCAGCAGCGGCTCTAGCGGGGGGCTTTACAATGAGCAGTTCTTC.

The chain combines TRBV18 with TRBJ2-1, with D possibly TRBD2 on 6 matching bases. Germline CDR1 KGHSH, CDR2 LQKENI. CDR3 length: 12 amino acids. The V end lost 5 bases, the J end lost 7 bases, and 9 bases lay between the germline ends. CDR3 DNA: TGTGCCAGCTCAGCACTAGCAAATGAGCAGTTCTTC. This sequence encodes CASSALANEQFF.

The chain uses TRBV2 and TRBJ1-4, with TRBD1 matching 9 bases. The trim removed 6 bases at V and 5 bases at J, leaving 7 bases unmatched. The germline CDR1 and CDR2 sequences are SNHLY and FYNNEI. CDR3 length: 15 amino acids. CDR3 nucleotides: TGTGCCAGCAGCGGACAGGGGCTGATAAATGAAAAACTGTTTTTT. This codes for CASSGQGLINEKLFF.

The chain combines TRBV19 with TRBJ1-2; D is unresolved. The ends were cut back, 3 bases at V and 3 bases at J, with 11 bases in the middle. The germline CDR1 and CDR2 sequences are LNHDA and SQIVND (reference sequence). The CDR3 extends over 14 amino acids. CDR3 bases: TGTGCCAGTAGTATCCGGAGGTGGGACTATGGCTACACCTTC. Its translation is CASSIRRWDYGYTF.

The V and J genes are TRBV29-1 and TRBJ2-7; D remains ambiguous. Per the germline V gene, CDR1 is SQVTM and CDR2 is ANQGSEA. The CDR3 extends over 12 amino acids. V lost 5 bases, J lost 0 bases, and 8 bases lay in between. CDR3 in amino acids: CSVPGGSYEQYF. The CDR3 DNA reads as TGCAGCGTTCCGGGTGGCTCCTACGAGCAGTACTTC.

This chain connects TRBV11-2 to TRBJ1-3; D is unresolved. This CDR3 is 16 amino acids long. The ends were cut back, 5 bases at V and 0 bases at J, with 14 bases in the middle. Germline values: CDR1 SGHAT, CDR2 FQNNGV. CDR3 bases: TGTGCCAGCAGCCCTAACAGTGGTTACTCTGGAAACACCATATATTTT. Its protein is CASSPNSGYSGNTIYF.

The rearrangement links TRBV12-3 or TRBV12-4 to TRBJ2-7, with TRBD1 as a possible D gene (6 bases). There are 13 residues in the CDR3. V lost 3 bases and J lost 6, with 12 bases in between. The CDR3: CASSFYRGGEQYV. CDR3 DNA: TGTGCCAGCAGTTTTTATCGAGGGGGCGAGCAGTACGTC.

V gene TRBV6-6 combines with J gene TRBJ1-4; no definite D call. Per germline, CDR1 MNHNY and CDR2 SVGAGI (reference sequence). V was trimmed by 7 bases and J by 8 bases, leaving 14 bases between them. The CDR3 consists of 13 residues. CDR3 bases: TGTGCCAGCAAGGAGGCGGGGTTGGAAAAACTGTTTTTT. Residues: CASKEAGLEKLFF.

V usage is TRBV29-1 and J usage is TRBJ2-1; 12 positions agree with TRBD2. Trimming removed 5 bases from V and 0 bases from J; junction bases left unmatched: 5. CDR3 length equals 16 residues. From germline, CDR1 is SQVTM and CDR2 ANQGSEA. CDR3 protein: CSVRGLAGSSYNEQFF. Here the CDR3 DNA reads TGCAGCGTTCGAGGACTAGCGGGGTCCTCCTACAATGAGCAGTTCTTC.

This rearrangement joins TRBV7-9 to TRBJ2-7, with TRBD2 identical over 13 bases. V was pared by 8 bases and J by 3 bases, with 10 bases of the junction left unmatched. The CDR3 runs 16 residues. Germline lookup yields CDR1 SEHNR and CDR2 FQNEAQ (reference sequence). CDR3 nucleotides: TGTGCCAGCCAAGGGACTAGCGGGGAATCGGGCTACGAGCAGTACTTC. It codes for CASQGTSGESGYEQYF.

The chain is built from TRBV28 and TRBJ2-6, with D perhaps matching TRBD2 (5 bases). V gave up 6 bases and J gave up 0 bases, with 6 bases separating them. Germline CDR1 is MDHEN and CDR2 is SYDVKM. The CDR3 totals 14 residues. The CDR3 sequence is CASRRVSGANVLTF. The CDR3 nucleotides are TGTGCCAGCAGGCGGGTCTCTGGGGCCAACGTCCTGACTTTC.

This clone was recorded only once. The chain recombines TRBV2 with TRBJ2-2; D unresolved. The V and J ends lost 3 bases and 5 bases respectively, with 10 bases between them. In germline, CDR1 is SNHLY, CDR2 FYNNEI. This CDR3 spans 14 amino acids. CDR3 loop: CASSDFLGTGELFF. CDR3 in DNA: TGTGCCAGCAGTGACTTCCTCGGGACCGGGGAGCTGTTTTTT.

This sequence joins TRBV2 and TRBJ1-2; D call uncertain. Germline CDR1 SNHLY, CDR2 FYNNEI. This CDR3 contains 11 residues. V gave up 7 bases and J gave up 7 bases, with 10 bases separating them. The CDR3: CASNRDGGYTF. Written as DNA, the CDR3 is TGTGCCAGCAACCGGGATGGTGGCTACACCTTC.

The rearrangement links TRBV5-1 to TRBJ1-6; TRBD1 matches at 7 bases. V shed 7 bases and J 7 bases; nucleotides not matched to a gene: 8. Germline V gene data show CDR1 as SGHRS and CDR2 as YFSETQ. This CDR3 is 14 amino acids long. This CDR3 is CASARDSKNSPLHF. Written as DNA, the CDR3 is TGCGCCAGCGCCCGGGACAGTAAGAATTCACCCCTCCACTTT.

This chain links TRBV6-6 with TRBJ1-2; TRBD1 might be the D (5 bases). Germline V gene data show CDR1 as MNHNY and CDR2 as SVGAGI (reference sequence). V shed 6 bases and J shed 4 bases, with 24 bases lying between them. The CDR3 consists of 17 residues. The DNA for the CDR3 is TGTGCCAGCAGCCGAATCGGGACTGACGCGGGGAGCTATGGCTACACCTTC. It encodes CASSRIGTDAGSYGYTF.